These T cell receptor beta chains were read from a single sample in a study of T cells expressing NK-cell markers. TCRdb reprocessed the 5' RACE reads; each CDR3 protein has one entry and no DNA is given. The repertoire table contains 150,000 to 160,000 distinct CDR3 sequences. Sequences were obtained from blood T cells: a sorted CD56 or NKG2C T cell subset, CD4+ or CD8+ T cells, or bulk PBMC T cells (not recorded which). These receptors came from a woman aged 50 to 60 in good health. The CDR3 runs from the conserved cysteine through the conserved F or W.

CASSSDSDQPQHF	TRBJ1-5	TRBV5-1
CASSSSGTWGTEAFF	TRBJ1-1	TRBV6-1
CASSFPPGQIIDYNEQFF	TRBJ2-1	TRBV12-3/TRBV12-4
CASSQENPSNTEAFF	TRBJ1-1	TRBV4-1
CASSYSGGKYNEQFF	TRBJ2-1	TRBV5-1
CASGLVLAQGLSSYNEQFF	TRBJ2-1	TRBV12-5
CASSETGLSYNEQFF	TRBJ2-1	TRBV2
CASSETGGLNTEAFF	TRBJ1-1	TRBV12-3/TRBV12-4
CATSDLDSPEAFF	TRBJ1-1	TRBV24-1
CASSPSHSGRAVNEQFF	TRBJ2-1	TRBV14
CASSGDSNEQFF	TRBJ2-1	TRBV5-1
CASSHDGGRAGEQYF	TRBJ2-7	TRBV16
CASSNPTSGTADTQYF	TRBJ2-3	TRBV5-6
CRGRPTGTAYNEQFF	TRBJ2-1	TRBV20-1
CASSRGLAGGLGNEQFF	TRBJ2-1	TRBV3-1
CASSPGDTGELFF	TRBJ2-2	TRBV27
CASSEGLGNSPLHF	TRBJ1-6	TRBV2
CASSKCSGRQTYEQYF	TRBJ2-7	TRBV21-1
CASSSGTSGRTYNEQFF	TRBJ2-1	TRBV4-1
CASSLLRLDPHYNEQFF	TRBJ2-1	TRBV27
CAWGQGLGDTEAFF	TRBJ1-1	TRBV30
CASSPSGRKDEQFF	TRBJ2-1	TRBV4-1
CASTAHPGGEETQYF	TRBJ2-5	TRBV12-3/TRBV12-4
CASSEARTFTDTQYF	TRBJ2-3	TRBV6-1
CASSPRDRAGANVLTF	TRBJ2-6	TRBV14
CASSQNAGGTGGELFF	TRBJ2-2	TRBV14
CSGPFESSYNSPLHF	TRBJ1-6	TRBV20-1
CASSEGTTGVLGYTF	TRBJ1-2	TRBV2
CASSSEEFGPDTQYF	TRBJ2-3	TRBV6-6
CASSLASPGRGYGYTF	TRBJ1-2	TRBV5-1
CASSYPGTGTYEQYF	TRBJ2-7	TRBV5-1
CASDTTQRFDTQYF	TRBJ2-3	TRBV12-3/TRBV12-4
CASSLEQGRETQYF	TRBJ2-5	TRBV7-9
CASSLLDGTSGTDTQYF	TRBJ2-3	TRBV14
CASSVWGNTGELFF	TRBJ2-2	TRBV2
CATSGWSTGELFF	TRBJ2-2	TRBV24-1
CASSICVRFTDTQYF	TRBJ2-3	TRBV21-1
CASSQGDVTSGIITDTQYF	TRBJ2-3	TRBV5-1
CSARDLLADNTGELFF	TRBJ2-2	TRBV20-1
CASSLSLPGNEQFF	TRBJ2-1	TRBV28
CASSLLAGVLETGANVLTF	TRBJ2-6	TRBV7-8
CAWSVGLGVNVLTF	TRBJ2-6	TRBV30
CASSLGPGLAGDTDTQYF	TRBJ2-3	TRBV7-3
CASSLVAGEAFF	TRBJ1-1	TRBV7-9
CASSLEGDGYTF	TRBJ1-2	TRBV11-2
CASSLGAGGNTEAFF	TRBJ1-1	TRBV27
CASSVEGLRDSFTDTQYF	TRBJ2-3	TRBV9
CASSALRLYNEQFF	TRBJ2-1	TRBV11-2
CASSPGVPELFF	TRBJ2-2	TRBV18
CASSFGGNTEAFF	TRBJ1-1	TRBV12-3/TRBV12-4
CASSQETSGRAHISTDTQYF	TRBJ2-3	TRBV3-1
CASSTTGATTEAFF	TRBJ1-1	TRBV19
CASSGGLTSGANVLTF	TRBJ2-6	TRBV27